This T cell receptor beta chain stems from a study of spatial heterogeneity in lung cancer. This clonotype was found many times. As to time point: blood at routine non-recurrence follow-up after resection. TCR cDNA molecules were tagged individually, and each one carried a unique molecular identifier. MiXCR, run by TCRdb on the 5' RACE reads, gives a single entry per CDR3 protein. This table has roughly 15,000 distinct CDR3 sequences, approximately 6% appearing once. The TCR sequence derives from a male donor with early-stage non-small cell lung cancer. Specimen: PBMCs, collected at follow-up.

The CDR3 DNA reads as TGCAGTGCTAGAGGGCAAAATCAGCCCCAGCATTTT. This gives the protein CSARGQNQPQHF. The genes are TRBV20-1 and TRBJ1-5; unclear D gene. V was pared by 1 base and J by 4 bases, with 5 bases between. Germline-derived CDR1 and CDR2 are DFQATT and SNEGSKA (reference sequence). This CDR3 spans 12 amino acids.